The sequence of this TCR beta chain was determined in a study of blood T cells in healthy people across ages. Study outcomes and limitations: The donors' CMV status was not determined, possibly confounding changes in expanded clonotypes.

With a J-beta primer mix and a sample-barcoded 5' primer, a second PCR ran about 6 to 11 cycles. A template-switch adaptor with 12 random nucleotides tagged each cDNA molecule. TCRdb used MiXCR to reprocess the 5' RACE reads, holding one entry per CDR3 protein. The sample includes about 1 million distinct CDR3 sequences, over 35% of them seen just once. Concerning this clonotype: The antigen remains undetermined.

Germline V gene data show CDR1 as SGHRS and CDR2 as YFSETQ. The CDR3 length is 16 residues. The specimen sequenced was blood. The receptor's source is a woman aged 55 to 70 in good health. The V call is TRBV5-1, the J call TRBJ2-4; the D gene is possibly TRBD2 (5 bases). TRBJ2-7 matches the DNA end more closely, so the J call is doubtful. CDR3: CASSRSERDPPYEQYF. DNA of the CDR3: TGCGCCAGCAGTAGGTCAGAACGGGATCCACCCTACGAGCAGTACTTC.